This TCR beta chain derives from a study of T cell responses to AZD1222 COVID-19 vaccine. The CDR3 loop spans 18 amino acids. With 0 bases clipped from V and 5 bases from J, the junction kept 6 bases outside the gene matches. Germline CDR1 reads MNHNS; CDR2 reads SASEGT. Repertoires were generated with immunoSEQ multiplex PCR, while TCRdb's copy carries only in-frame clones and drops some. This table has tens of thousands of clones, roughly three quarters appearing once. Study-wide findings and caveats: Two AZD1222 doses significantly raised spike-specific TCR breadth and depth over controls.

A word on this clone: Its specificity is not known.

The source is an adult in good health. The sample here was peripheral blood, taken on day 0 of MenACWY control vaccination. The rearrangement uses TRBV6-1 and TRBJ1-6; 11 nucleotides align to TRBD1. In nucleotides, the CDR3 is TGTGCCAGCAGTGAAGCGGGGATGGACAGGGGGCATAATTCACCCCTCCACTTT. As protein: CASSEAGMDRGHNSPLHF.